This TCR beta chain emerged from a study of T cells in Graves' hyperthyroidism and ophthalmopathy. The study, taken as a whole, reports: Blood samples included most of the expanded thyroid clonotypes exceeding 0.001. For ophthalmopathy, model prediction preceded onset by a median 6.5 months.

Isolation of PBMCs was performed on 8.5 to 10 ml fresh peripheral blood. The trim removed 6 bases at V and 1 base at J, leaving 4 bases unmatched. Germline lookup yields CDR1 MNHEY and CDR2 SVGAGI. This CDR3 has 16 residues. As regards this clonotype: What it recognizes is unknown.

Amplification targeted TCR beta CDR3 regions from RNA transcripts. First-round RT-PCR with HTBI primers amplified the TCR CDR3 region. TCRdb passed the multiplex PCR reads through MiXCR, listing each CDR3 protein once. The repertoire consists of over 700,000 distinct CDR3 sequences, with approximately 40% occurring once and the leading ten covering approximately 10%. V and J are TRBV6-5 and TRBJ2-6, with 9 bases that match TRBD1. This clonotype was obtained from a man aged 18 to 30 with Graves' hyperthyroidism. Sequencing was done on a sample of blood. The CDR3 spells CASSRDRDSGANVLTF. The DNA for the CDR3 is TGTGCCAGCAGCCGGGACAGGGATTCTGGGGCCAACGTCCTGACTTTC.